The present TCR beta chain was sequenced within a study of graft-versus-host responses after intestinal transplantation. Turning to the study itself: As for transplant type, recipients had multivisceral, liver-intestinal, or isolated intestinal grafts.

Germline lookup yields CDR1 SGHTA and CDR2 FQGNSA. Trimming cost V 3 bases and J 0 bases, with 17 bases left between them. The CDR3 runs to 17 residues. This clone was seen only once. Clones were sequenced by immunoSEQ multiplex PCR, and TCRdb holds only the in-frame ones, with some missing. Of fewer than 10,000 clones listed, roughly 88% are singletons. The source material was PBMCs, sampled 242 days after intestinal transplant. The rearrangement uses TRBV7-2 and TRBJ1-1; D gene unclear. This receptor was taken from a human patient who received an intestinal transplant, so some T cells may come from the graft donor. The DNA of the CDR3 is TGTGCCAGCAGCTTTTTCGGCCCCTGGGAGATGAACACTGAAGCTTTCTTT. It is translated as CASSFFGPWEMNTEAFF.